One and the same sample provided the 31 T cell receptor beta chains below, sequenced in a study of regulatory T cells in long-lasting Graves disease. Time point described: persistent/refractory GD, antithyroid drugs over 5 years with positive TRAb. After RNA was extracted from PBMCs, the TCR library was made from it. Library construction for TCR beta used iRepertoire HTBI primers and Arm-PCR of CDR3 regions. One entry per CDR3 protein, called by TCRdb with MiXCR from the multiplex PCR reads. The top ten hold approximately 8% of the sample, which has roughly 500,000 distinct CDR3 sequences, less than 25% seen once. The specimen comprised peripheral blood mononuclear cells (PBMCs), sampled when the disease was refractory, from a patient treated with antithyroid drugs. The receptors were sampled from a female donor with Graves disease.

Many counts were recorded for this clonotype. This chain joins TRBV29-1 and TRBJ1-1; D is unclear. CDR1 is SQVTM and CDR2 is ANQGSEA in the germline V gene. Trimming left V 6 bases short and J 10 bases short, with 18 bases between. CDR3 length: 12 amino acids. The DNA of the CDR3 is TGCAGCGTGTCGCACCGGCCAGGCGCAGCTTTCTTT. Encoded protein: CSVSHRPGAAFF.

The V gene is TRBV7-2, the J gene TRBJ1-1; D is possibly TRBD1 (5 bases). V was trimmed by 1 base and J by 0 bases, leaving 12 bases between them. The CDR3 has 16 residues. Germline V gene lookup returns CDR1 SGHTA and CDR2 FQGNSA. For the CDR3, the DNA is TGTGCCAGCAGCTTAGTGCAGGGCTTAATGAACACTGAAGCTTTCTTT. Translating it yields CASSLVQGLMNTEAFF.

The chain employs TRBV19 and TRBJ1-5, with 9 bases fitting TRBD1. Germline loops: CDR1 LNHDA, CDR2 SQIVND (reference sequence). CDR3 size: 15 residues. V was pared by 3 bases and J by 4 bases, with 4 bases of the junction left unmatched. CDR3 amino acids: CASSMEGQGNQPQHF. The CDR3 DNA is TGTGCCAGTAGTATGGAAGGACAGGGGAATCAGCCCCAGCATTTT.

The sample holds many counts of this clonotype. The chain is built from TRBV7-2 and TRBJ1-6, with D perhaps TRBD1 (5 bases). The V and J ends lost 5 bases and 4 bases respectively, with 12 bases between them. This CDR3 has 15 residues. Germline loops: CDR1 SGHTA, CDR2 FQGNSA. The CDR3 DNA follows: TGTGCCAGCAGCCAACAGGCGTTATATAATTCACCCCTCCACTTT. Amino acid sequence: CASSQQALYNSPLHF.

The sample holds many counts of this clonotype. The J gene is TRBJ2-7, the V gene TRBV11-2; 10 bases line up with TRBD2. Germline CDR1 SGHAT, CDR2 FQNNGV. The V gene end was trimmed by 6 bases and the J gene end by 5 bases; junction bases not matched to a gene: 13. This CDR3 has 16 amino acids. CDR3 region: CASSHPGVAGGNEQYF. The CDR3, as DNA: TGTGCCAGCAGTCACCCGGGGGTAGCGGGAGGAAACGAGCAGTACTTC.

This chain connects TRBV28 to TRBJ2-2; D may match TRBD1 or TRBD2 (6 bases each). CDR1 and CDR2 (germline): MDHEN, SYDVKM. This CDR3 comprises 16 residues. Between the trimmed V and J ends, which lost 7 bases and 7 bases, there was a span of 22 bases. The CDR3 protein is CASTAFVGGGHGELFF. The CDR3 region has the DNA TGTGCCAGCACCGCCTTCGTGGGGGGCGGGCACGGGGAGCTGTTTTTT.

In this sample, this clonotype turned up many times. This chain links TRBV9 with TRBJ1-2, with 8 bases aligning to TRBD1. This CDR3 region has 14 residues. CDR1 is SGDLS and CDR2 is YYNGEE in the germline V gene. V shed 3 bases and J 5 bases; nucleotides not matched to a gene: 6. CDR3 residues: CASSAQGAWYGYTF. CDR3 DNA sequence: TGTGCCAGCAGCGCTCAGGGGGCATGGTATGGCTACACCTTC.

This clonotype has a count of ten or more. The V gene is TRBV10-3, the J gene TRBJ2-7; 10 bases agree with TRBD1. The CDR3 is 15 residues long. Germline loops: CDR1 ENHRY, CDR2 SYGVKD. The J segment lost 0 bases and the V segment lost 6 bases, leaving 5 bases of the junction unmatched. CDR3 DNA sequence: TGTGCCATCAGGGACAGGGGGTCTAACTCCTACGAGCAGTACTTC. Translating gives CAIRDRGSNSYEQYF.

This clonotype showed up many times. The DNA for the CDR3 is TGCAGTGCTAGCTTGGGCGGGAGGAAGACCCAGTACTTC. It codes for CSASLGGRKTQYF. The chain employs TRBV20-1 and TRBJ2-5, with TRBD2 identical over 8 bases. V gave up 3 bases and J gave up 6 bases; unmatched junction bases: 6. Germline lookup yields CDR1 DFQATT and CDR2 SNEGSKA (reference sequence). The CDR3 runs 13 residues.

The chain employs TRBV6-1 and TRBJ1-5; D may be TRBD1 (5 bases). Looked up from germline, CDR1 is MNHNS and CDR2 is SASEGT. The V gene lost 5 bases and the J gene lost 0 bases, with 11 bases spanning the gap. The CDR3 runs 15 residues. In nucleotides, the CDR3 is TGTGCCAGCAGTACGGGGGGTTTTAGCAATCAGCCCCAGCATTTT. It encodes CASSTGGFSNQPQHF.

This clonotype has at least ten counts. This chain connects TRBV3-1 to TRBJ2-7; D remains unclear. Looked up from germline, CDR1 is LGHDT and CDR2 is YNNKEL (reference sequence). Deletions cut 1 base from V and 4 bases from J, with 5 bases between. The CDR3 sequence is 12 residues long. CDR3 region: CASSQGPYEQYF. The CDR3 DNA is TGTGCCAGCAGCCAAGGGCCTTACGAGCAGTACTTC.

This clonotype appeared a few times. The V call is TRBV13, the J call TRBJ2-7; no clear D gene. The CDR3 sequence is 15 residues long. Germline CDR1 and CDR2: PRHDT and FYEKMQ (reference sequence). V was clipped by 5 bases and J by 3 bases, with 17 bases between them. CDR3 nucleotide sequence: TGTGCCAGCAGCCCACAAGGCAGAAGGGACTACGAGCAGTACTTC. Its translation is CASSPQGRRDYEQYF.

This chain uses TRBV6-1 with TRBJ1-5, with D possibly being TRBD1 (5 bases). This CDR3 contains 15 residues. CDR1 and CDR2 from the germline V gene are MNHNS and SASEGT. Trimming pared 7 bases from V and 6 bases from J, leaving 19 bases between. CDR3 loop: CASNPGRNRPQPQHF. The DNA for the CDR3 is TGTGCCAGCAACCCTGGGCGAAACAGGCCTCAGCCCCAGCATTTT.

This clonotype was detected ten times or more. The rearrangement joins TRBV28 to TRBJ2-4; D ambiguous. The V end lost 3 bases, the J end lost 0 bases, and 6 bases lay between the germline ends. The CDR3 has 14 amino acids. CDR1 is MDHEN, CDR2 SYDVKM, per germline. The CDR3 nucleotides read TGTGCCAGCAGTTTTACGTTAGCCAAAAACATTCAGTACTTC. Its protein is CASSFTLAKNIQYF.

The J gene is TRBJ1-1, the V gene TRBV27; 9 nucleotides line up with TRBD1. This CDR3 is built from 14 residues. Trimming at V came to 5 bases and at J to 4 bases, leaving 5 bases not matched to a gene. CDR1 and CDR2 from the germline V gene are MNHEY and SMNVEV (reference sequence). The CDR3 loop is CASSPPTGGTEAFF. CDR3 nucleotide sequence: TGTGCCAGCAGTCCCCCGACAGGGGGCACTGAAGCTTTCTTT.

This rearrangement joins TRBV4-2 to TRBJ2-7, with TRBD2 identical over 12 bases. The ends lost 3 bases at V and 5 bases at J; junction bases unmatched: 14. Germline lookup yields CDR1 LGHNA and CDR2 YNFKEQ. The CDR3 has 18 amino acids. CDR3 sequence: CASSHTGTSGYSFHEQYF. The CDR3 DNA follows: TGTGCCAGCAGCCACACCGGGACTAGCGGGTATTCTTTTCACGAGCAGTACTTC.

V is TRBV28 and J is TRBJ1-1; no firm D call. Germline V lookup: CDR1 MDHEN, CDR2 SYDVKM. V was trimmed by 3 bases and J by 6 bases, leaving 11 bases between them. The CDR3 is made up of 13 amino acids. CDR3 sequence: CASSLGFPAEAFF. For the CDR3, the DNA is TGTGCCAGCAGTTTGGGGTTCCCGGCTGAAGCTTTCTTT.

V usage is TRBV6-1 and J usage is TRBJ2-7, with 10 bases identical to TRBD1. The CDR3 spans 12 residues. Losses at the gene ends were 10 bases for V and 3 bases for J; bases not matched to a gene: 3. Germline values: CDR1 MNHNS, CDR2 SASEGT. The CDR3 nucleotides read TGTGCCACAGACAGGGGGCACTACGAGCAGTACTTC. Its protein product is CATDRGHYEQYF.

Regarding this clonotype: A read error is possible here, since a much larger clone lies one base away. V is TRBV7-6 and J is TRBJ2-7, with D possibly called TRBD1 or TRBD2 (6 bases each). Trimming removed 7 bases from V and 7 bases from J, with 23 bases in between. The germline CDR1 and CDR2 sequences are SGHVS and FNYEAQ. The CDR3 has 15 amino acids. The CDR3 bases are TGTGCCAGCACCCCCTACGCTAGCGCGAGGGGGGAGCAGTACTTC. The encoded protein is CASTPYASARGEQYF.

This clonotype showed up many times. This chain connects TRBV3-1 to TRBJ2-5; 9 nucleotides agree with TRBD2. In germline, CDR1 is LGHDT, CDR2 YNNKEL (reference sequence). Trimming took 1 base from V and 6 from J; bases not matched to a gene: 6. The CDR3 sequence is 15 residues long. CDR3 amino acids: CASSQVAGAFQTQYF. CDR3 coding DNA: TGTGCCAGCAGCCAAGTAGCGGGAGCCTTTCAGACCCAGTACTTC.

The table lists this clonotype with many counts. The chain recombines TRBV3-1 with TRBJ2-7; D gene uncertain. The germline V and J ends were trimmed by 0 bases and 2 bases, with 14 bases remaining between them. The germline V gene has CDR1 LGHDT and CDR2 YNNKEL (reference sequence). This CDR3 is built from 16 residues. The CDR3 loop reads CASSQDPYVGAYEQYF. In DNA, the CDR3 is TGTGCCAGCAGCCAAGATCCATACGTAGGAGCCTACGAGCAGTACTTC.

This clonotype was picked up many times. The chain employs TRBV7-2 and TRBJ2-7; TRBD2 matches 8 bases. CDR3 length equals 18 residues. From germline, CDR1 is SGHTA and CDR2 FQGNSA. With V trimmed by 5 bases and J by 3 bases, 18 bases remained unmatched. The CDR3 is CASSLSNPSGSWSYEQYF. The DNA for the CDR3 is TGTGCCAGCAGCCTCTCCAATCCCAGCGGGAGTTGGAGCTACGAGCAGTACTTC.

The rearrangement uses TRBV5-4 and TRBJ2-7; perhaps TRBD1 as D (7 bases). V gave up 7 bases and J gave up 3 bases, with 14 bases separating them. CDR3 length: 13 residues. Germline-derived CDR1 and CDR2 are SGHNT and YYREEE (reference sequence). The CDR3: CASGGGGVYEQYF. The CDR3 nucleotides are TGTGCCAGCGGCGGAGGGGGCGTCTACGAGCAGTACTTC.

There are many counts of this clonotype. This chain uses TRBV12-3 or TRBV12-4 with TRBJ1-2, with D possibly matching TRBD1 (6 bases). The CDR3 runs 14 residues. Trimming took off 7 bases at V and 1 base at J, with 13 bases between the two ends. The CDR3 DNA reads TGTGCCAGCACCCAGGGGACACATAACTATGGCTACACCTTC. It is translated as CASTQGTHNYGYTF.

In this sample, this clonotype turned up a few times. The chain recombines TRBV9 with TRBJ2-7, with D perhaps TRBD2 (6 bases). This CDR3 comprises 15 residues. Looked up from germline, CDR1 is SGDLS and CDR2 is YYNGEE. The V and J ends lost 3 bases and 0 bases respectively, with 13 bases between them. CDR3 sequence (DNA): TGTGCCAGCAGCGGAAGGGACGGGAGCTCCTACGAGCAGTACTTC. Translating gives CASSGRDGSSYEQYF.

This chain uses TRBV20-1 with TRBJ1-1, with unresolved D. This CDR3 is 12 amino acids long. Per the germline V gene, CDR1 is DFQATT and CDR2 is SNEGSKA (reference sequence). With 0 bases removed from V and 8 bases from J, the gap between germline ends came to 10 bases. DNA of the CDR3: TGCAGTGCTAGAGATCTGTCGCAGGAAGCTTTCTTT. This translates into CSARDLSQEAFF.

The sample holds many counts of this clonotype. Its ends do not fully match the called genes, so a read error is possible. The chain uses TRBV7-2 and TRBJ2-7, with TRBD2 identical over 9 bases. The CDR3 has 13 amino acids. From germline, CDR1 is SGHTA and CDR2 FQGNSA. Written as DNA, the CDR3 is TGTGCCAGCAGTTTAGCGGGAGCCCACGAGCAGTACTTC. Its translation is CASSLAGAHEQYF.

This clonotype has a count of ten or more. The V gene is TRBV20-1, the J gene TRBJ1-2; 9 positions match TRBD1. CDR1 is DFQATT and CDR2 is SNEGSKA in the germline V gene (reference sequence). Trimming took 3 bases from V and 1 from J; bases not matched to a gene: 6. The CDR3 extends over 15 amino acids. CDR3 residues: CSASNRGLNNYGYTF. The CDR3 region has the DNA TGCAGTGCTAGCAACAGGGGGCTTAATAACTATGGCTACACCTTC.

This clonotype was recorded at least ten times. The rearrangement joins TRBV14 to TRBJ1-1; D uncertain. The V gene lost 1 base and the J gene lost 5 bases, with 11 bases spanning the gap. Germline assignment: CDR1 SGHDN and CDR2 FVKESK. The CDR3 contains 14 residues. The CDR3 sequence is CASSQVAGRTEAFF. The CDR3 bases are TGTGCCAGCAGCCAAGTTGCCGGGAGGACTGAAGCTTTCTTT. The full variable domain, with the rest looked up from reference TRBV14 and TRBJ1-1, is EAGVTQFPSHSVIEKGQTVTLRCDPISGHDNLYWYRRVMGKEIKFLLHFVKESKQDESGMPNNRFLAERTGGTYSTLKVQPAELEDSGVYFCASSQVAGRTEAFFGQGTRLTVV.

The chain combines TRBV20-1 with TRBJ2-7; the match to TRBD1 covers 7 bases. V lost 3 bases, J lost 1 base, and 6 bases stayed unmatched. The germline CDR1 and CDR2 sequences are DFQATT and SNEGSKA (reference sequence). The CDR3 totals 14 residues. This CDR3 is CSARRDSVSYEQYF. Here the CDR3 DNA reads TGCAGTGCTAGGAGGGACAGTGTGTCCTACGAGCAGTACTTC.

A few counts support this clonotype. This chain uses TRBV2 with TRBJ1-4; D is perhaps TRBD1 (6 bases). V lost 6 bases, J lost 7 bases, and 21 bases lay in between. CDR1 and CDR2 from the germline V gene are SNHLY and FYNNEI. CDR3 size: 16 residues. This chain's CDR3 is CASSSRAGGRGEKLFF. CDR3 coding DNA: TGTGCCAGCAGCTCCCGGGCGGGGGGCCGGGGTGAAAAACTGTTTTTT.